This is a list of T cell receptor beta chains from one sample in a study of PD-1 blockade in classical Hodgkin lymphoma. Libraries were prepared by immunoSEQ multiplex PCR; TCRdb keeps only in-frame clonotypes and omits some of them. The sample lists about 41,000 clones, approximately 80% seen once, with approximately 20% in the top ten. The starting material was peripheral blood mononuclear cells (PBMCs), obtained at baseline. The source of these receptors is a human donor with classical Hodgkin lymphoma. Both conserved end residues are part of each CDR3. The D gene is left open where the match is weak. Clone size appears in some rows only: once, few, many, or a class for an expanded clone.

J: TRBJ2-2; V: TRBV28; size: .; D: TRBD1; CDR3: CASRTDRGETGELFF; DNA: TGTGCCAGCAGAACCGACAGGGGGGAGACCGGGGAGCTGTTTTTT
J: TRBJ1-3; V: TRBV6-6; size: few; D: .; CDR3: CASSYGQNSGNTIYF; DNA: TGTGCCAGCAGTTACGGGCAGAACTCTGGAAACACCATATATTTT
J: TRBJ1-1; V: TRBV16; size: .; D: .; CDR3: CASSQSVGGPTEAFF; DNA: TGTGCCAGCAGCCAATCGGTCGGAGGCCCAACTGAAGCTTTCTTT
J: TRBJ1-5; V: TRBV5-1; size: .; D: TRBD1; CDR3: CASSLGQGDQPQHF; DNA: TGCGCCAGCAGCTTGGGACAGGGGGATCAGCCCCAGCATTTT
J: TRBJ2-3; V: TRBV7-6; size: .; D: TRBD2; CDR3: CASSLRVGTSDTDTQYF; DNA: TGTGCCAGCAGCTTAAGGGTCGGGACTAGCGACACAGATACGCAGTATTTT
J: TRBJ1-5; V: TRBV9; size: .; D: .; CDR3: CASSMAPGNQPQHF; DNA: TGTGCCAGCAGCATGGCCCCTGGCAATCAGCCCCAGCATTTT
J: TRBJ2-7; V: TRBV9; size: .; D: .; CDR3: CASSRDGFKDEQYF; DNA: TGTGCCAGCAGCAGAGACGGGTTTAAGGACGAGCAGTACTTC
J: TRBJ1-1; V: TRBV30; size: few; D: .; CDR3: CAWTDTEAFF; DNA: TGTGCCTGGACAGACACTGAAGCTTTCTTT
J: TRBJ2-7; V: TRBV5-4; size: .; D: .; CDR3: CASSAVGSTSYEQYF; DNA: TGTGCCAGCAGCGCAGTCGGGTCCACCTCCTACGAGCAGTACTTC
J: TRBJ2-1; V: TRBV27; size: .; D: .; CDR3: CASSFATGYNEQFF; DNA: TGTGCCAGCAGTTTCGCGACAGGTTACAATGAGCAGTTCTTC
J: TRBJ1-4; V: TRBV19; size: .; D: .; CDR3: CASSQVANEKLFF; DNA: TGTGCCAGTAGTCAGGTGGCTAATGAAAAACTGTTTTTT
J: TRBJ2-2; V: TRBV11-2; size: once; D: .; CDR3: CASSLDLGNTGELFF; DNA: TGTGCCAGCAGCTTAGATCTTGGGAACACCGGGGAGCTGTTTTTT
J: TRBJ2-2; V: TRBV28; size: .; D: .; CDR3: CASTLPQDTGELFF; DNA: TGTGCCAGCACCCTCCCCCAGGACACCGGGGAGCTGTTTTTT
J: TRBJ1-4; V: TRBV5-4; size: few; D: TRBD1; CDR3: CASSSDRGKEKLFF; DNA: TGTGCCAGCAGCTCGGACAGGGGAAAGGAAAAACTGTTTTTT
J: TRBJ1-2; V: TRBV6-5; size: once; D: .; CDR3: CASSPTGLYGYTF; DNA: TGTGCCAGCAGTCCCACAGGACTCTATGGCTACACCTTC
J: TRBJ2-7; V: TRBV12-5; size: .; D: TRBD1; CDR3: CASSTGPTYEQYF; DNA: TGTGCTAGTTCGACAGGGCCCACCTACGAGCAGTACTTC
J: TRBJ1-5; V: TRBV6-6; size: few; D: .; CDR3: CASSYQNQPQHF; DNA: TGTGCCAGCAGTTACCAAAATCAGCCCCAGCATTTT
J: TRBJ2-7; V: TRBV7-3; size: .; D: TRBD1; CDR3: CASSLRGTGPPLSPYEQYF; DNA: TGTGCCAGCAGCTTAAGGGGGACAGGGCCCCCTTTATCCCCCTACGAGCAGTACTTC
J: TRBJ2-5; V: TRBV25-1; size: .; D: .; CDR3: CASSDNPLYGTQYF; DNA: TGTGCCAGCAGTGATAACCCGTTGTATGGGACCCAGTACTTC
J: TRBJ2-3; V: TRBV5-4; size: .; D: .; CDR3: CASSLGGSTDTQYF; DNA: TGTGCCAGCAGCTTGGGCGGTAGCACGGATACGCAGTATTTT
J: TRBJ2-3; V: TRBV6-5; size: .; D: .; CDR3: CASSLLGDTQYF; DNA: TGTGCCAGCAGCCTTCTTGGGGATACGCAGTATTTT
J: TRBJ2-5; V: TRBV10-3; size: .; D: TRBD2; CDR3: CAISESGGVETQYF; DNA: TGTGCCATCAGTGAGTCGGGGGGGGTCGAGACCCAGTACTTC
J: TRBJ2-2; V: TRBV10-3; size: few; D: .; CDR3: CAISESVGQSNTGELFF; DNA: TGTGCCATCAGTGAGTCGGTAGGGCAGTCGAACACCGGGGAGCTGTTTTTT